Here is one T cell receptor (beta chain) with its context. Its antigen is not identified. The sample originates from a study of a mutant IDH1 vaccine in newly diagnosed glioma. Study information: Patients' prior therapy spanned radiotherapy, temozolomide, or both; most underwent both. Study results and caveats: Pseudoprogression showed no apparent link to changes in top peripheral T cell clonotypes. Less than 95% of patients showed vaccine-induced immune responses across multiple MHC alleles.

Assay: immunoSEQ multiplex PCR; the TCRdb copy retains only in-frame clones and omits some. The table records about 67,000 clones, about 83% of them present only once. This CDR3 comprises 16 residues. The ends were cut back, 2 bases at V and 0 bases at J, with 13 bases in the middle. Germline CDR1 MNHEY, CDR2 SVGAGI. Time point defined: baseline, week 1 (first vaccination visit). Documented treatment: pre-vaccination baseline after standard-of-care therapy. New astrocytomas of WHO grade 3 or 4 that were IDH1-mutant and ATRX-lost were found in the donors. The sequence derives from a young woman with glioma. Some clones in this sample may be carry-over from other donors' samples. Sequenced material: peripheral blood mononuclear cells (PBMCs), taken from a glioma patient treated with radiotherapy, temozolomide or both. The rearrangement uses TRBV6-5 and TRBJ1-1; D not resolved. The CDR3 is CASSYIRVQLNTEAFF. The CDR3 coding sequence is TGTGCCAGCAGTTACATCCGGGTACAGCTGAACACTGAAGCTTTCTTT.